This entry concerns a single TCR beta chain. V shed 2 bases and J 2 bases; nucleotides not matched to a gene: 9. Germline V gives CDR1 SNHLY, CDR2 FYNNEI. CDR3 size: 17 residues. The data originate from a study of shared clonotypes between healthy human individuals. Replicate PCRs run on sorted subsets employed approximately 0.2 ug DNA, approximately 30,000 T cell genomes. Using immunoSEQ multiplex PCR, the repertoire was profiled, and TCRdb retains in-frame clones only, with some absent. The data contain more than 400,000 clones, almost 97% of them singletons. The chain has TRBV2 and TRBJ2-3; 8 bases align to TRBD1. The sequencing input was naive CD4+ T cells sorted from blood. Subset of the sample: CD45RA+ positively selected. This TCR was sampled from a woman between 25 and 40 years old in good health. CDR3 sequence reads: CASSEPLDRALTDTQYF. CDR3 coding DNA: TGTGCCAGCAGTGAACCCCTGGACAGGGCCCTCACAGATACGCAGTATTTT.